The rows below give T cell receptor beta chains drawn from one sample of a study of cytotoxic CD8 clonotypes in ibrutinib-treated CLL. Generated by immunoSEQ multiplex PCR, the TCRdb table keeps only in-frame clones and is missing some. In the table there are roughly 250,000 clones, 70% of which are singletons. The sequencing used PBMCs, collected after 24 months of ibrutinib treatment. The receptors stem from a human donor with chronic lymphocytic leukemia. CDR3s include the opening cysteine and the closing phenylalanine or tryptophan. D genes are given only for firm matches. Size is omitted from some rows. Given values are once, few, many or a class for expanded clones.

d_call: .; v_call: TRBV18; j_call: TRBJ2-1; clone_size: .; cdr3_aa: CASSPRSTGTGNNEQFF; cdr3_nt: TGTGCCAGCTCACCACGATCAACCGGGACTGGCAACAATGAGCAGTTCTTC
d_call: .; v_call: TRBV28; j_call: TRBJ2-5; clone_size: .; cdr3_aa: CASRRGGTQYF; cdr3_nt: TGTGCCAGCAGAAGGGGAGGGACCCAGTACTTC
d_call: .; v_call: TRBV11-3; j_call: TRBJ2-3; clone_size: .; cdr3_aa: CASSRQSTDTQYF; cdr3_nt: TGTGCCAGCAGTCGACAGAGCACAGATACGCAGTATTTT
d_call: .; v_call: TRBV2; j_call: TRBJ1-1; clone_size: .; cdr3_aa: CASSYRNTEAFF; cdr3_nt: TGTGCCAGCAGTTACAGGAACACTGAAGCTTTCTTT
d_call: .; v_call: TRBV7-2; j_call: TRBJ2-4; clone_size: .; cdr3_aa: CASSLDLDIQYF; cdr3_nt: TGTGCCAGCAGCTTAGACCTCGATATCCAGTACTTC
d_call: TRBD2; v_call: TRBV28; j_call: TRBJ2-7; clone_size: .; cdr3_aa: CASSDPLGSGRIYEQYF; cdr3_nt: TGTGCCAGCAGTGATCCCCTCGGTAGCGGGAGAATCTACGAGCAGTACTTC
d_call: TRBD2; v_call: TRBV4-2; j_call: TRBJ2-2; clone_size: few; cdr3_aa: CASSQVSSGTGELFF; cdr3_nt: TGTGCCAGCAGCCAAGTATCTAGCGGCACCGGGGAGCTGTTTTTT
d_call: TRBD1; v_call: TRBV11-2; j_call: TRBJ2-3; clone_size: .; cdr3_aa: CASSLLRNIQGDTQYF; cdr3_nt: TGTGCCAGCAGCTTACTCCGCAACATACAGGGGGATACGCAGTATTTT
d_call: .; v_call: TRBV10-2; j_call: TRBJ1-2; clone_size: once; cdr3_aa: CASSGGGANYGYTF; cdr3_nt: TGCGCCAGCAGTGGGGGCGGAGCAAACTATGGCTACACCTTC
d_call: .; v_call: TRBV2; j_call: TRBJ1-2; clone_size: .; cdr3_aa: CASRETVGGYGYTF; cdr3_nt: TGTGCCAGCAGAGAGACGGTGGGGGGCTATGGCTACACCTTC
d_call: .; v_call: TRBV5-1; j_call: TRBJ1-4; clone_size: .; cdr3_aa: CASSLTGTSTNEKLFF; cdr3_nt: TGCGCCAGCAGCTTAACAGGGACCTCAACTAATGAAAAACTGTTTTTT
d_call: .; v_call: TRBV10-3; j_call: TRBJ2-2; clone_size: .; cdr3_aa: CAISVRDGTGELFF; cdr3_nt: TGTGCCATCTCTGTGCGGGATGGGACCGGGGAGCTGTTTTTT
d_call: TRBD1; v_call: TRBV30; j_call: TRBJ2-7; clone_size: once; cdr3_aa: CASHDGTGVSYEQYF; cdr3_nt: TGTGCCTCCCACGACGGGACAGGGGTCTCCTACGAGCAGTACTTC
d_call: .; v_call: TRBV6-5; j_call: TRBJ1-1; clone_size: .; cdr3_aa: CASSYERMNTEAFF; cdr3_nt: TGTGCCAGCAGTTACGAAAGGATGAACACTGAAGCTTTCTTT
d_call: TRBD1; v_call: TRBV7-8; j_call: TRBJ1-2; clone_size: few; cdr3_aa: CASSRDRANYGYTF; cdr3_nt: TGTGCCAGCAGTAGGGACAGAGCTAACTATGGCTACACCTTC
d_call: .; v_call: TRBV7-8; j_call: TRBJ2-1; clone_size: .; cdr3_aa: CASSTPHRGFYNEQFF; cdr3_nt: TGTGCCAGCAGCACGCCCCACCGGGGATTTTACAATGAGCAGTTCTTC
d_call: .; v_call: TRBV4-1; j_call: TRBJ2-7; clone_size: .; cdr3_aa: CASSQDYPYEQYF; cdr3_nt: TGCGCCAGCAGCCAAGATTATCCCTACGAGCAGTACTTC
d_call: .; v_call: TRBV7-7; j_call: TRBJ2-5; clone_size: .; cdr3_aa: CASSLGPQWGKETQYF; cdr3_nt: TGTGCTAGCAGCTTAGGCCCCCAGTGGGGGAAAGAGACCCAGTACTTC
d_call: .; v_call: TRBV25-1; j_call: TRBJ1-4; clone_size: .; cdr3_aa: CASSALGGREKLFF; cdr3_nt: TGTGCCAGCAGTGCATTGGGGGGTCGCGAAAAACTGTTTTTT